These 7 T cell receptor beta chains came from one sample sequenced in a study of regulatory T cells in long-lasting Graves disease. Regarding time point: persistent/refractory GD, antithyroid drugs over 5 years with positive TRAb. Isolated PBMC RNA provided the starting material for the TCR library. Arm-PCR of CDR3 regions and iRepertoire HTBI primers were the basis on which TCR beta libraries were built. TCRdb reprocessed the multiplex PCR reads with MiXCR, giving one entry per CDR3 protein. The table includes some 430,000 distinct CDR3 sequences, 20% to 25% detected once. The sequenced sample was peripheral blood mononuclear cells (PBMCs), obtained when the disease was refractory, from a patient treated with antithyroid drugs. These receptors originate from a female donor with Graves disease.

The genes are TRBV7-2 and TRBJ2-1; tentative D call: TRBD2 (6 bases). There are 13 residues in the CDR3. V was trimmed by 0 bases and J by 10 bases, leaving 10 bases between them. Germline V gives CDR1 SGHTA, CDR2 FQGNSA. Here the CDR3 reads CASSLATRVEQFF. CDR3 sequence (DNA): TGTGCCAGCAGCTTAGCGACTAGGGTGGAGCAGTTCTTC.

The rearrangement uses TRBV11-2 and TRBJ2-7, with 14 bases fitting TRBD2. V dropped 3 bases and J dropped 5; count of bases not matched to a gene: 6. Germline V CDR1 and CDR2: SGHAT, FQNNGV. The CDR3 is made up of 16 amino acids. The CDR3, as DNA: TGTGCCAGCAGCTTGACACCGGGACTAGCGGGAGACGAGCAGTACTTC. This translates into CASSLTPGLAGDEQYF.

In its sample, this clonotype was seen a few times. The chain couples TRBV12-3 or TRBV12-4 to TRBJ1-6; perhaps TRBD1 as D (6 bases). The CDR3 covers 14 residues. Trimming cost V 5 bases and J 5 bases, with 10 bases left between them. CDR3 protein: CASSPTGHNSPLHF. The CDR3 DNA sequence: TGTGCCAGCAGTCCTACAGGGCATAATTCACCCCTCCACTTT.

At least ten counts were recorded for this clonotype. V is TRBV28 and J is TRBJ1-2; D is unresolved. The CDR3 has 13 residues. Germline V gene sequence: CDR1 MDHEN, CDR2 SYDVKM. Deletions cut 5 bases from V and 4 bases from J, with 11 bases between. The CDR3 nucleotides are TGTGCCAGCAGTAAACGAGGACCCTATGGCTACACCTTC. It yields the protein CASSKRGPYGYTF.

This rearrangement joins TRBV7-9 to TRBJ1-1; D is unresolved. Germline CDR1 and CDR2: SEHNR and FQNEAQ (reference sequence). V lost 4 bases and J lost 3, with 21 bases in between. The CDR3 is 17 residues long. CDR3 nucleotides: TGTGCCAGCAGCTCTCCCCAAGGGAGGTGGGGAGACACTGAAGCTTTCTTT. Translated, it gives CASSSPQGRWGDTEAFF.

This clonotype came up a few times. The CDR3 protein is CASSPRGQPQHF. The CDR3 region has the DNA TGTGCCAGCTCACCACGGGGGCAGCCCCAGCATTTT. The V gene is TRBV18, the J gene TRBJ1-5, with a possible D match to TRBD1 (5 bases). V lost 1 base and J 7 bases, leaving 5 bases between the germline ends. The germline CDR1 and CDR2 sequences are KGHSH and LQKENI. The CDR3 is 12 residues long.

On this clonotype: A read error is possible here, since a much larger clone lies one base away. V and J are TRBV7-3 and TRBJ2-5; D possibly corresponds to TRBD2 (7 bases). The CDR3 length is 14 residues. Germline V gives CDR1 SGHTA, CDR2 FQGTGA. The CDR3 region is CASSLWGGGEAQYF. Written as DNA, the CDR3 is TGTGCCAGCAGCTTGTGGGGGGGCGGAGAGGCCCAGTACTTC.